This T cell receptor beta chain was sequenced during a study of blood T cell dynamics during melanoma immunotherapy. Notes on the study in general: It remained unknown if the driving T cell clones were melanoma-specific.

About this clone: Its antigen remains unknown.

Time point in this sample: pre-treatment baseline. Some clones are missing from TCRdb's copy, which holds only in-frame ones; the method was immunoSEQ multiplex PCR. The data show over 10,000 clones, with roughly 80% seen just once and 9% held by the top ten. Germline V gene data show CDR1 as SEHNR and CDR2 as FQNEAQ (reference sequence). The CDR3 runs to 19 residues. Unmatched junction bases numbered 14, after V lost 4 bases and J lost 0 bases. This receptor was obtained from a human donor with melanoma. Sequences were derived from blood, sampled from a patient treated with checkpoint blockade. The rearrangement uses TRBV7-9 and TRBJ2-2; TRBD1 aligns across 7 bases. CDR3 DNA sequence: TGTGCCAGCAGCTCAGTGGTTTATGGACAGGCGGCGAACACCGGGGAGCTGTTTTTT. Residues: CASSSVVYGQAANTGELFF.